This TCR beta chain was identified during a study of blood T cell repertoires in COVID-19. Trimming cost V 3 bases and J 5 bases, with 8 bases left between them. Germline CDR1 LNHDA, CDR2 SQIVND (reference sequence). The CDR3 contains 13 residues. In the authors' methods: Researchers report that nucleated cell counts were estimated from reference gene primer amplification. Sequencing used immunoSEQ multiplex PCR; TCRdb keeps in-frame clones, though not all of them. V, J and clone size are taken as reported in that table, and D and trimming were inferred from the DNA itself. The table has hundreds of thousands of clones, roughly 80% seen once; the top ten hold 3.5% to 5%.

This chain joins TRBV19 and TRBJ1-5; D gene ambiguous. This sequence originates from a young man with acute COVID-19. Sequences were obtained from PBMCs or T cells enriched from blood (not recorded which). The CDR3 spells CASSIRSDQPQHF. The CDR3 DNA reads TGTGCCAGTAGTATCAGGTCTGATCAGCCCCAGCATTTT.